These T cell receptor beta chains were read from a single sample in a study of T cells in localized non-small cell lung cancer. TCRdb's copy holds only in-frame clones and misses some; the assay was immunoSEQ multiplex PCR. Among about 35,000 clones listed, over 80% were seen once. This sample comprised peripheral blood, obtained before any cancer treatment. These receptors were taken from a female donor at least 60 years old with stage I lung adenocarcinoma. Both conserved end residues are trimmed from each CDR3. The order of the fields is CDR3 length, J gene, V gene, CDR3 protein.

length: 11
J: TRBJ1-1
V: TRBV10-1
CDR3: ASSEHRGTEAF

length: 13
J: TRBJ1-4
V: TRBV5-4
CDR3: ASSLGGGAREKLF

length: 13
J: TRBJ1-4
V: TRBV19
CDR3: ASSGTGGANEKLF

length: 9
J: TRBJ2-7
V: TRBV5-1
CDR3: ASARGTEQY

length: 13
J: TRBJ1-6
V: TRBV5-1
CDR3: ASRTDSSYNSPLH

length: 11
J: TRBJ1-2
V: TRBV29-1
CDR3: SVRVSTGHGYT

length: 12
J: TRBJ1-1
V: TRBV5-1
CDR3: ASSWTGGNTEAF

length: 12
J: TRBJ1-1
V: TRBV19
CDR3: ASSLGTLNTEAF

length: 15
J: TRBJ1-6
V: TRBV28
CDR3: ASSFVTGRGLSSPLH

length: 12
J: TRBJ1-5
V: TRBV12-1
CDR3: ASSAGQGGQPQH

length: 12
J: TRBJ2-2
V: TRBV2
CDR3: ASVDRANTGELF

length: 12
J: TRBJ1-3
V: TRBV7-2
CDR3: ASSPGGSGNTIY

length: 12
J: TRBJ1-1
V: TRBV29-1
CDR3: SVEEVRGPTEAF

length: 14
J: TRBJ2-2
V: TRBV18
CDR3: ASSPLVGANTGELF

length: 12
J: TRBJ2-6
V: TRBV7-6
CDR3: ASSYGGLANVLT

length: 13
J: TRBJ1-6
V: TRBV10-1
CDR3: ASRPRQGVSSPLH

length: 14
J: TRBJ1-2
V: TRBV7-9
CDR3: ASSSQFAAGGYGYT

length: 9
J: TRBJ2-3
V: TRBV6-5
CDR3: ASSHVGTQY

length: 12
J: TRBJ1-6
V: TRBV30
CDR3: AWSVGAANSPLH

length: 11
J: TRBJ1-5
V: TRBV5-6
CDR3: ASSLDGNQPQH

length: 11
J: TRBJ2-4
V: TRBV29-1
CDR3: SVEGPSLDIQY

length: 13
J: TRBJ2-5
V: TRBV7-6
CDR3: ASSLVGGGRETQY

length: 12
J: TRBJ1-1
V: TRBV7-9
CDR3: ASSPLRGLTEAF

length: 14
J: TRBJ2-1
V: TRBV5-4
CDR3: ASSWGIAGAGNEQF

length: 13
J: TRBJ1-6
V: TRBV27
CDR3: ASRSSPTVDSPLH

length: 14
J: TRBJ1-2
V: TRBV10-3
CDR3: AIHEGVGVDRDGYT

length: 16
J: TRBJ2-7
V: TRBV15
CDR3: ATSTQRSAGTGVYEQY

length: 10
J: TRBJ1-3
V: TRBV7-9
CDR3: ASKTSGNTIY

length: 10
J: TRBJ1-6
V: TRBV30
CDR3: AWGSYNSPLH

length: 12
J: TRBJ2-1
V: TRBV30
CDR3: AWSFPPGTNEQF

length: 12
J: TRBJ2-7
V: TRBV6-4
CDR3: ASSPDSGAYEQY

length: 14
J: TRBJ1-1
V: TRBV9
CDR3: ASSVAPTGMNTEAF

length: 11
J: TRBJ2-4
V: TRBV30
CDR3: AWRILAKNIQY

length: 11
J: TRBJ2-4
V: TRBV4-3
CDR3: ASSQGNLNIQY

length: 12
J: TRBJ1-6
V: TRBV25-1
CDR3: ASSWDRDNSPLH

length: 12
J: TRBJ1-4
V: TRBV2
CDR3: ASSAGTGKEKLF

length: 14
J: TRBJ2-3
V: TRBV14
CDR3: ASSQVLSGGTDTQY

length: 13
J: TRBJ2-7
V: TRBV18
CDR3: ASSPRQGSPYEQY

length: 13
J: TRBJ2-3
V: TRBV4-3
CDR3: ASSQEWGWADTQY

length: 13
J: TRBJ1-5
V: TRBV6-5
CDR3: ASSYRTGGGQPQH

length: 14
J: TRBJ2-3
V: TRBV6-5
CDR3: ASSYRRGGSTDTQY

length: 14
J: TRBJ1-1
V: TRBV19
CDR3: ASSMGSVGTVTEAF

length: 11
J: TRBJ1-1
V: TRBV25-1
CDR3: ASRETGNTEAF

length: 13
J: TRBJ2-3
V: TRBV6-5
CDR3: ASSRTSGGANTQY

length: 17
J: TRBJ2-1
V: TRBV5-1
CDR3: ASSLVGTSGGNDYNEQF

length: 12
J: TRBJ2-7
V: TRBV2
CDR3: ASRSSGQSYEQY

length: 11
J: TRBJ1-6
V: TRBV19
CDR3: ASTELGESPLH

length: 14
J: TRBJ1-2
V: TRBV23-1
CDR3: ASSQSGTGNNYGYT

length: 11
J: TRBJ2-3
V: TRBV7-8
CDR3: ASSLGGTDTQY

length: 15
J: TRBJ2-1
V: TRBV9
CDR3: ASSVGGTGGVGNEQF

length: 12
J: TRBJ2-7
V: TRBV10-3
CDR3: AIADGTGSYEQY

length: 10
J: TRBJ2-7
V: TRBV6-5
CDR3: ASTTGSHEQY

length: 10
J: TRBJ2-2
V: TRBV7-8
CDR3: ASSLLSGELF

length: 12
J: TRBJ2-7
V: TRBV25-1
CDR3: ASSEGPWAYEQY

length: 12
J: TRBJ2-7
V: TRBV18
CDR3: ASSPGLINYEQY

length: 13
J: TRBJ1-2
V: TRBV5-1
CDR3: ASSQKQGTLDGYT

length: 10
J: TRBJ2-2
V: TRBV30
CDR3: AWSLSAGELF

length: 12
J: TRBJ2-7
V: TRBV4-3
CDR3: ASSHIGRNYEQY

length: 13
J: TRBJ2-1
V: TRBV6-5
CDR3: ASSSNRRNYNEQF